The T cell receptor beta chain under discussion was sequenced for a study of T cell clusters in autoimmune cytopenias (dated by TCRdb to between 2018 and 2021). For the study in its entirety: Among healthy donor controls, the mean age was 56 years, the median age was roughly 60 years, and 22 of 43 were female. The goal of the study was to find out whether patients with autoimmune cytopenia have a disease-specific immune repertoire signature that could be used as a blood-based biomarker. For primary cytopenia the controls were under 30 age-matched healthy donors, whereas for secondary cytopenia the controls were about 15 age-matched CLL patients. A median TRB sequencing depth of around 53,000 reads per sample was reached, and a median of approximately 2,500 distinct TRB clonotypes per sample was obtained. The comparison group for autoimmune hepatitis repertoires was some 22 healthy donors matched for age and sex. In autoimmune cytopenia patients, peripheral blood TRB and IGH repertoires were sequenced during active disease and over treatment follow-up, together with healthy, CLL and autoimmune hepatitis controls.

What the authors observed across the whole study: The T cell clusters were defined in silico only, and their functional role remained to be validated experimentally. In the comparison of secondary cytopenia with CLL, no cluster-lack signature showed up, apparently because the dominant lymphoma-associated repertoire masked the signature. A lack of physiological T cell clusters in primary autoimmune cytopenia patients was suggested by GLIPH, as 51 clusters were found to be exclusive to healthy donors versus some 18 exclusive to patients. TRB repertoire shifts, with less even repertoires observed in secondary cytopenia and CLL, were mostly attributed to lymphoma bias rather than autoimmunity. About 3.3-fold more exclusive TRB clusters were observed in healthy donors than in active autoimmune hepatitis patients, consistent with an autoimmunity-wide signature.

The CDR3 runs 14 residues from the cysteine to the phenylalanine. No DNA is listed. About this clonotype itself: The specificity of this receptor is unknown.

TRB rearrangements were amplified by multiplex PCR following a touch-down protocol, with the TRB-A and TRB-B primer pools mixed in one tube. Illumina adapters and sample indices were added to the amplicons through two consecutive PCR reactions using Phusion HS II polymerase. After gel purification with the NucleoSpin Gel and PCR Clean-up kit, the amplicons were quantified by Qubit and checked for quality on an Agilent 2100 Bioanalyzer. Sequencing of the libraries was performed on an Illumina MiSeq with 600-cycle, single-indexed, paired-end runs. The original pipeline was this. MiXCR version 2.1.12 with the default MiXCR reference library was used to align and assemble TRB reads. A clone was defined by each unique CDR3 nucleotide sequence, and the analysis included only productive sequences supported by at least two reads. To assess repertoire diversity, an R script computed alpha-parameterized diversity profiles (alpha 0 to 5), which included the Shannon (alpha 1) and Simpson (alpha 2) indices. Combinatorial TRB VJ usage was calculated with the tcR package and was compared between cohorts by principal component analysis performed with ade4. GLIPH was used to cluster TCRbeta CDR3s in pairs of cohorts matched for age and read depth, and a Wilcoxon test was used to compare cluster frequencies. One entry per CDR3 protein sequence results from the TCRdb reprocessing of the reads, with DNA left out. TCRdb assigned the V and J calls; the authors' analysis was not used. The table kept for this sample lists 11,000 or so distinct CDR3 sequences. In total, the top ten clones hold around a quarter of the sample.

TRB amplification used around 250 ng of peripheral blood genomic DNA, around 40,000 genome equivalents, per sample. These sequences were also reported in another study, on T cell repertoires in aging, cancer and after chemotherapy. Reported in the second study: Six donor age groups were covered, ranging from 30 or younger up to 70 or older, and each group contained at least three individuals. Control TCR repertoires from healthy donors were recorded over several months to years, and clear clonal overlap was observed across re-sampling. The full dataset contained several million TCR reads. Untreated patients with hematological or solid cancers showed significantly lower blood TCR diversity and higher clonality than age-matched healthy donors. In healthy donors, the decline in TCR diversity with age was mainly due to loss of richness, whereas in cancer patients loss of evenness also played a role. Median generation probability increased over the chemotherapy interval in both cancer cohorts, suggesting repertoire reconstitution through rebound thymic output. According to the authors, the repertoire data do not allow conclusions to be drawn about immunological memory after chemotherapy. To look at immunoaging and at how T cells reconstitute after chemotherapy, the study profiled TCR beta repertoires in peripheral blood from both healthy donors and cancer patients. A cohort of 200 to 250 cancer patients (about 94 with hematological and around 130 with solid cancers) was assembled, and 95 healthy donors were included as a reference group. Processing of the TRB sequences was carried out with MiXCR versions 2.12 and 3.0.5. The repertoire metrics were Shannon diversity, evenness, clonality (defined as one minus evenness), and alpha-parameterized diversity profiles covering alpha 0 to 5. Generation probabilities of clones in paired pre- and post-chemotherapy samples were computed with the IGoR algorithm.

The clonotype originates from a human donor in good health. This chain joins TRBV12-3 or TRBV12-4 to TRBJ1-1; absent DNA, TCRdb's TRBD1 call cannot be checked. The material sequenced was peripheral blood. This receptor carries the CDR3 CASSFQGMNTEAFF.